These 22 T cell receptor beta chains were all obtained from the same sample, sequenced in a study of blood T cell repertoires in COVID-19. Measured with immunoSEQ multiplex PCR; TCRdb has only the in-frame clones, and not every one. Counted here are about 190,000 clones, around 79% occurring once; the ten biggest clones make up roughly 14%. Sequenced input: peripheral blood. Receptor source: a man over 45 who had recovered from COVID-19.

The chain combines TRBV11-3 with TRBJ2-1; weak D call: TRBD1 (6 bases). The V gene lost 3 bases and the J gene lost 0 bases, with 15 bases spanning the gap. Germline assignment: CDR1 SGHNT and CDR2 YENEEA. CDR3 size: 17 residues. Written as DNA, the CDR3 is TGTGCCAGCAGCTTTCCTCGTACAGGGTACTCCTACAATGAGCAGTTCTTC. This gives the protein CASSFPRTGYSYNEQFF.

This sequence joins TRBV2 and TRBJ1-5; D possibly corresponds to TRBD1 (6 bases). Germline V gene data show CDR1 as SNHLY and CDR2 as FYNNEI. The CDR3 length is 14 residues. Trimming removed 2 bases at V and 7 bases at J, with 12 bases between. The CDR3 here is CASSEQGRWQPQHF. The CDR3, as DNA: TGTGCCAGCAGTGAACAGGGGCGTTGGCAGCCCCAGCATTTT.

The chain links TRBV15 to TRBJ2-1; 12 nucleotides agree with TRBD1. Germline V lookup: CDR1 LNHNV, CDR2 YYDKDF (reference sequence). The CDR3 covers 14 residues. V shed 11 bases and J 15 bases; nucleotides not matched to a gene: 17. The CDR3, as DNA: TGTGCCGTGACCAGCCGGGACAGGGGGCGTAAGCCGTTCTTC. This encodes CAVTSRDRGRKPFF.

The genes are TRBV30 and TRBJ2-3; 9 nucleotides agree with TRBD2. Trimming cost V 2 bases and J 2 bases; bases outside gene matches: 8. Per germline, CDR1 GTSNPN and CDR2 SVGIG (reference sequence). This CDR3 contains 16 residues. The CDR3 region is CAWSSRAGGFTDTQYF. DNA for the CDR3: TGTGCCTGGAGTTCCCGAGCGGGAGGTTTCACAGATACGCAGTATTTT.

The gene calls are TRBV19 and TRBJ2-7, with D possibly TRBD2 on 6 matching bases. The CDR3 spans 14 residues. V gave up 5 bases and J gave up 7 bases, with 18 bases separating them. Germline-derived CDR1 and CDR2 are LNHDA and SQIVND (reference sequence). The CDR3 DNA is TGTGCCAGTAGTCCGGGACTCCCTCCTGGGGAGCAGTACTTC. Protein sequence: CASSPGLPPGEQYF.

The chain has TRBV6-6 and TRBJ2-3; D ambiguous. Germline assignment: CDR1 MNHNY and CDR2 SVGAGI (reference sequence). The CDR3 contains 15 residues. Trimming pared 0 bases from V and 1 base from J, leaving 8 bases between. The CDR3 DNA reads TGTGCCAGCAGTTACTCGAGACAACGCACAGATACGCAGTATTTT. This codes for CASSYSRQRTDTQYF.

The chain recombines TRBV19 with TRBJ1-2; D is perhaps TRBD1 (6 bases). The V gene lost 6 bases and the J gene lost 1 base, with 9 bases spanning the gap. CDR1 is LNHDA, CDR2 SQIVND, per germline (reference sequence). This CDR3 spans 13 amino acids. CDR3 sequence (DNA): TGTGCCAGTAGGGACAGCTATAACTATGGCTACACCTTC. The encoded protein is CASRDSYNYGYTF.

This chain links TRBV9 with TRBJ2-1; 9 bases are a match to TRBD2. CDR3 length: 17 amino acids. V trimming: 4 bases; J trimming: 3 bases; junction bases outside the gene matches: 11. Germline V gives CDR1 SGDLS, CDR2 YYNGEE. CDR3 in DNA: TGTGCCAGCAGCCCCCTTGGTAGCGGGAGCAACTACAATGAGCAGTTCTTC. It specifies CASSPLGSGSNYNEQFF.

The chain employs TRBV21-1 and TRBJ2-7; the table's D call, TRBD2, has no DNA check behind it. TRBV21-1 is a pseudogene locus. This CDR3 contains 17 residues. CDR3 sequence reads: CASSNLRTSGSGYEQYF. As DNA, the CDR3 is TGTGCCAGCAGCAACCTCCGGACTAGCGGGAGTGGCTACGAGCAGTACTTC.

This chain uses TRBV7-2 with TRBJ1-5; no clear D gene. The germline V gene encodes CDR1 SGHTA and CDR2 FQGNSA. The CDR3 length is 13 residues. V was pared by 6 bases and J by 6 bases, with 12 bases between. The CDR3 nucleotides are TGTGCCAGCAGTCTCAGTTCAGGTCAGCCCCAGCATTTT. It encodes CASSLSSGQPQHF.

The rearrangement joins TRBV3-1 (or the pseudogene TRBV3-2) to TRBJ1-2; 9 bases are a match to TRBD1. This CDR3 region has 15 residues. V lost 5 bases and J lost 3; bases outside the gene matches: 7. The V gene's germline CDR1 is LGHDT and CDR2 YNNKEL (reference sequence). CDR3 in amino acids: CASSSQGALYYGYTF. The CDR3 DNA reads TGTGCCAGCAGCTCACAGGGGGCTCTTTACTATGGCTACACCTTC.

This chain links TRBV15 with TRBJ2-7, with 12 bases lining up with TRBD1. The CDR3 is made up of 15 amino acids. J gave up 7 bases and V 1 base, and 5 bases lay outside the gene matches. Germline-derived CDR1 and CDR2 are LNHNV and YYDKDF (reference sequence). The DNA for the CDR3 is TGTGCCACCAGCAGAGTTGGGACAGGGGGCGCTGAGCAGTACTTC. This codes for CATSRVGTGGAEQYF.

This clone was seen a single time. V gene TRBV10-2 combines with J gene TRBJ1-1, with a tentative D call TRBD1 (5 bases). Germline CDR1 and CDR2: WSHSY and SAAADI. The germline V and J ends were trimmed by 1 base and 1 base, with 13 bases remaining between them. The length of the CDR3 is 16 residues. CDR3 coding DNA: TGCGCCAGCAGTGAGTGGGGGGGAAATGGGAACACTGAAGCTTTCTTT. This gives the protein CASSEWGGNGNTEAFF.

This clone appeared a few times. V gene TRBV2 combines with J gene TRBJ2-2; tentative D call: TRBD2 (5 bases). Trimming removed 8 bases from V and 7 bases from J, with 17 bases in between. CDR1 is SNHLY and CDR2 is FYNNEI in the germline V gene. This CDR3 spans 14 amino acids. The CDR3 sequence: CASFWGSRGGELFF. The CDR3 region has the DNA TGTGCCAGCTTTTGGGGATCCCGGGGCGGGGAGCTGTTTTTT.

This sequence joins TRBV14 and TRBJ2-7, with 12 positions matching TRBD2. The CDR3 is 20 amino acids. CDR1 is SGHDN, CDR2 FVKESK, per germline. The V and J ends lost 0 bases and 0 bases, in that order; junction bases with no gene match: 12. The CDR3 is CASSQEPPGLAGHPSYEQYF. The CDR3 region has the DNA TGTGCCAGCAGCCAAGAACCACCGGGACTAGCGGGCCACCCCTCCTACGAGCAGTACTTC.

The chain combines TRBV5-4 with TRBJ2-3; perhaps TRBD2 as D (6 bases). This CDR3 has 16 residues. V was trimmed by 4 bases and J by 4 bases, leaving 19 bases between them. The germline gives CDR1 SGHNT, CDR2 YYREEE (reference sequence). Here the CDR3 reads CASSLKTGTLPDTQYF. CDR3 DNA sequence: TGTGCCAGCAGCCTTAAGACCGGGACTCTTCCAGATACGCAGTATTTT.

The V gene is TRBV19, the J gene TRBJ1-5; the D is unclear. The CDR3 runs to 15 residues. CDR1 LNHDA and CDR2 SQIVND come from the germline V gene (reference sequence). The V end lost 0 bases, the J end lost 2 bases, and 8 bases lay between the germline ends. CDR3 in DNA: TGTGCCAGTAGTATAGATCTGGGAGGCAATCAGCCCCAGCATTTT. Its translation is CASSIDLGGNQPQHF.

This clone occurred once. J is TRBJ2-7 and V is TRBV9, with 7 positions matching TRBD2. CDR3 size: 15 residues. Germline-derived CDR1 and CDR2 are SGDLS and YYNGEE. J was trimmed by 0 bases and V by 0 bases; bases with no gene match: 3. The DNA of the CDR3 is TGTGCCAGCAGCGTAGGGGGAGGGGTCTCCTACGAGCAGTACTTC. It yields the protein CASSVGGGVSYEQYF.

The chain joins TRBV5-1 to TRBJ2-2; 8 bases are shared with TRBD2. This CDR3 is 15 amino acids long. Per germline, CDR1 SGHRS and CDR2 YFSETQ. Trimming cost V 4 bases and J 2 bases; bases outside gene matches: 4. This chain's CDR3 is CASSNSGVNTGELFF. The CDR3 bases are TGCGCCAGCAGCAATAGCGGGGTAAACACCGGGGAGCTGTTTTTT.

The chain joins TRBV27 to TRBJ2-5; perhaps TRBD1 as D (6 bases). This CDR3 has 15 amino acids. Trimming removed 4 bases at V and 2 bases at J, with 14 bases between. Germline V lookup: CDR1 MNHEY, CDR2 SMNVEV (reference sequence). The CDR3 DNA reads as TGTGCCAGCAGTTCGCTGGGGGCAGGGCAAGAGACCCAGTACTTC. It specifies CASSSLGAGQETQYF.

The chain recombines TRBV6-2 or TRBV6-3 with TRBJ1-1, with D possibly being TRBD1 (5 bases). The germline CDR1 and CDR2 sequences are MNHEY and SVGEGT. The CDR3 consists of 16 residues. Trimming cost V 5 bases and J 1 base, with 17 bases left between them. The chain's CDR3 is CASSNHLGHWNTEAFF. DNA of the CDR3: TGTGCCAGCAGTAACCACCTTGGACATTGGAACACTGAAGCTTTCTTT.

The V call is TRBV11-2, the J call TRBJ1-4, with D possibly matching TRBD1 (6 bases). CDR1 and CDR2 from the germline V gene are SGHAT and FQNNGV. This CDR3 is 13 amino acids long. V was pared by 2 bases and J by 7 bases, with 8 bases between. The CDR3 reads CASSLRGSEKLFF. The CDR3, as DNA: TGTGCCAGCAGCTTAAGGGGGAGTGAAAAACTGTTTTTT.